Listed below are T cell receptor beta chains from one sample, sequenced in a study of cytomegalovirus exposure and HLA in healthy donors. Clones were sequenced by immunoSEQ multiplex PCR, and TCRdb holds only the in-frame ones, with some missing. The sample shows roughly 180,000 clones, over 80% of them seen only once. Sequencing was carried out using PBMCs. The receptor set was obtained from a boy aged 2-15 years in good health and CMV-seronegative. CDR3s include the opening cysteine and the closing phenylalanine or tryptophan. The D gene is left open where the match is weak. Clone size is given for some rows only: seen once, a few or many times, or a class if the clone is expanded.

j_gene	v_gene	d_gene	abundance	CDR3nt	CDR3aa
TRBJ1-2	TRBV5-4	TRBD1	once	TGTGCCAGCAGCGTGAAGACAGGGATTAACTATGGCTACACCTTC	CASSVKTGINYGYTF
TRBJ1-4	TRBV7-9	TRBD1	few	TGTGCCAGCAGCTTTTCCCTGACAGGGGATAATGAAAAACTGTTTTTT	CASSFSLTGDNEKLFF
TRBJ1-4	TRBV2	.	.	TGTGCCAGCAGTGAAGCGCGGAGTGGTGAAAAACTGTTTTTT	CASSEARSGEKLFF
TRBJ2-2	TRBV6-6	TRBD2	.	TGTGCCAGCAGCCCCTCGACTAGCGGGACCTCCGGGGAGCTGTTTTTT	CASSPSTSGTSGELFF
TRBJ2-3	TRBV6-6	TRBD2	.	TGTGCCAGCAGTTACTCACTAGCGGGGTCAGATACGCAGTATTTT	CASSYSLAGSDTQYF
TRBJ1-1	TRBV6-5	TRBD1	few	TGTGCCAGCAGCGTGACAGGGGTCGGCACTGAAGCTTTCTTT	CASSVTGVGTEAFF
TRBJ2-7	TRBV28	.	.	TGTGCCAGCAGTTCGAGGGAGAACGAGCAGTACTTC	CASSSRENEQYF
TRBJ2-5	TRBV5-4	.	.	TGTGCCAGCAGCTCGTCGGAAGAGACCCAGTACTTC	CASSSSEETQYF
TRBJ2-3	TRBV6-5	.	.	TGTGCCAGCACGTTATCAGGGGTTCAGACAGATACGCAGTATTTT	CASTLSGVQTDTQYF
TRBJ1-4	TRBV7-9	TRBD1	.	TGTGCCAGCAGCTCTGGACAGGGGGGAACCACTAATGAAAAACTGTTTTTT	CASSSGQGGTTNEKLFF
TRBJ2-3	TRBV7-9	.	few	TGTGCCAGCAGGGAGGGAGATACGCAGTATTTT	CASREGDTQYF
TRBJ2-7	TRBV28	.	.	TGTGCCAGCAGTTTATGGAACCCGGGCTACGAGCAGTACTTC	CASSLWNPGYEQYF
TRBJ2-1	TRBV29-1	TRBD2	.	TGCAGTGGGACTAGCGGGAGCCGTTTATCCTACAATGAGCAGTTCTTC	CSGTSGSRLSYNEQFF
TRBJ2-1	TRBV11-2	TRBD2	.	TGTGCCAGCCGTCAGGGACTAGCCGTAAATGAGCAGTTCTTC	CASRQGLAVNEQFF
TRBJ2-1	TRBV9	TRBD2	.	TGTGCCAGCAGCTTTCGACTAGCGGGGGCCCTCAATGAGCAGTTCTTC	CASSFRLAGALNEQFF
TRBJ2-1	TRBV11-2	.	.	TGTGCCAGCAGCTTAGAGAGGATCAATGAGCAGTTCTTC	CASSLERINEQFF
TRBJ2-5	TRBV19	TRBD2	.	TGTGCCAGTAGTATCGGATTACTAGCGGGAGTGGAGACCCAGTACTTC	CASSIGLLAGVETQYF